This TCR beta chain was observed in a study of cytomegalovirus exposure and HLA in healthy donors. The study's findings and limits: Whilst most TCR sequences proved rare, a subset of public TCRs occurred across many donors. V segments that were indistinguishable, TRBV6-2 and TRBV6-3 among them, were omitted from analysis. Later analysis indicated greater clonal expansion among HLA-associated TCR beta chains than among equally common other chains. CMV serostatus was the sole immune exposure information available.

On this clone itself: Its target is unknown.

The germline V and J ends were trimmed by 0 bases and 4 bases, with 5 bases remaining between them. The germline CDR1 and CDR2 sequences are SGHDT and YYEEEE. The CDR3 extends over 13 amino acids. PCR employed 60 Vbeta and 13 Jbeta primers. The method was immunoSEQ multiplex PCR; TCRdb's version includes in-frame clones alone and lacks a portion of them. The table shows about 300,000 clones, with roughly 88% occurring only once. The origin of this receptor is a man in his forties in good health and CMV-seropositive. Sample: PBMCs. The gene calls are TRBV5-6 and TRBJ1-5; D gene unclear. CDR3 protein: CASSLASNQPQHF. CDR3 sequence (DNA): TGTGCCAGCAGCTTGGCGTCGAATCAGCCCCAGCATTTT.